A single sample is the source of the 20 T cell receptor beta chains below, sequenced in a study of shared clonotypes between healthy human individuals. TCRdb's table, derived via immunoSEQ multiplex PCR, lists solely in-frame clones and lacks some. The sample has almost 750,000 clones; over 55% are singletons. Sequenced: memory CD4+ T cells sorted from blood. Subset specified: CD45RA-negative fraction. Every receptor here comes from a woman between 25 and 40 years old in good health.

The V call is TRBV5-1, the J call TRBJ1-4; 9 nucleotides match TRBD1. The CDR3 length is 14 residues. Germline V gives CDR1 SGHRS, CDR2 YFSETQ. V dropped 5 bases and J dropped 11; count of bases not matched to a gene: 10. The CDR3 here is CASSPLGQGEKLFF. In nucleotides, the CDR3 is TGCGCCAGCAGTCCCCTGGGACAGGGAGAGAAACTGTTTTTT.

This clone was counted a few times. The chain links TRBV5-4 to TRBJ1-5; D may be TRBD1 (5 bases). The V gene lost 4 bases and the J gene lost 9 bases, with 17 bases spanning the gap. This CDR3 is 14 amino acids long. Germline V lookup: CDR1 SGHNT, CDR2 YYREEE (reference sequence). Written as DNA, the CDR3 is TGTGCCAGCAGCCACGATCGGGACTCTTCGCCCCAGCATTTT. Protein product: CASSHDRDSSPQHF.

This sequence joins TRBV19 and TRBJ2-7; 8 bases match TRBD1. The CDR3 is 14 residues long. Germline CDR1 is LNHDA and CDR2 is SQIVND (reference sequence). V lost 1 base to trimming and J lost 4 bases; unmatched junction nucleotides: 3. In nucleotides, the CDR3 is TGTGCCAGTAGTATAGCGAACAGGGGGTACGAGCAGTACTTC. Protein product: CASSIANRGYEQYF.

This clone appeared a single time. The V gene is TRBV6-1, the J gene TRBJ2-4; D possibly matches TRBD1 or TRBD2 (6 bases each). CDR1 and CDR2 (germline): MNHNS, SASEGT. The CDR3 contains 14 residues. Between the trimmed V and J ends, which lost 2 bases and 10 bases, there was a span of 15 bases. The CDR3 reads CASSERGALGIQYF. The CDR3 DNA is TGTGCCAGCAGTGAAAGGGGGGCCCTAGGGATTCAGTACTTC.

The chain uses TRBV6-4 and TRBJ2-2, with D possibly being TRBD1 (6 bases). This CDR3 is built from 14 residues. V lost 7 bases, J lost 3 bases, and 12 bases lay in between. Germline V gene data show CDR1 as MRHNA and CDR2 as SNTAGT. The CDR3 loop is CASMMDSYTGELFF. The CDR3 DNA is TGTGCCAGCATGATGGACAGCTACACCGGGGAGCTGTTTTTT.

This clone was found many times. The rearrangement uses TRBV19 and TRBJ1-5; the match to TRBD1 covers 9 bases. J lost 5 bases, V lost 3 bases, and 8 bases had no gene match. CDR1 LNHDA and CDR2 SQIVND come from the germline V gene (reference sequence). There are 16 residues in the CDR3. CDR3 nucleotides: TGTGCCAGTAGTATTTTGGGACAGGGCGGATATCAGCCCCAGCATTTT. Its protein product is CASSILGQGGYQPQHF.

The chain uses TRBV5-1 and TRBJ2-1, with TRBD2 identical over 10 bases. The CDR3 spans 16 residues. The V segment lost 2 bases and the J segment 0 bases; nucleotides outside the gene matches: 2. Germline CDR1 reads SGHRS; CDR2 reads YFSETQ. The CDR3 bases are TGCGCCAGCAGCTTATCTAGCGGGAGCTCCTACAATGAGCAGTTCTTC. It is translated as CASSLSSGSSYNEQFF.

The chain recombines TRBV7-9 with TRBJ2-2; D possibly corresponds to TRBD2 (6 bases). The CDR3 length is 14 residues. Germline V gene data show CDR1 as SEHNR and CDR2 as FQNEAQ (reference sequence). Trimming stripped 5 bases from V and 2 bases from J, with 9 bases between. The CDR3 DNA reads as TGTGCCAGCAGCAACGGGGGAAACACCGGGGAGCTGTTTTTT. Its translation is CASSNGGNTGELFF.

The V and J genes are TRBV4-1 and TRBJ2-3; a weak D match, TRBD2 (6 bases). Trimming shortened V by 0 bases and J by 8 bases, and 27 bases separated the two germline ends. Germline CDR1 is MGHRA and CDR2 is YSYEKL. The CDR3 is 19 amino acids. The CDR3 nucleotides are TGCGCCAGCAGCCAAGAAATTCCTTTGCGGCGGGGCGAATCAACTACGCAGTATTTT. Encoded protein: CASSQEIPLRRGESTTQYF.

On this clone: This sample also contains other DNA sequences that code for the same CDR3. CDR3 in amino acids: CASSLMQGNTEAFF. CDR3 coding DNA: TGTGCCAGCAGCTTAATGCAGGGAAACACTGAAGCTTTCTTT. The genes are TRBV7-9 and TRBJ1-1; D is possibly TRBD1 (5 bases). V lost 2 bases and J lost 2, with 9 bases in between. The CDR3 extends over 14 amino acids. From germline, CDR1 is SEHNR and CDR2 FQNEAQ (reference sequence).

CDR3 sequence (DNA): TGTGCCAGCAGCCAACACAGGGATGGAAACACCATATATTTT. As protein: CASSQHRDGNTIYF. V is TRBV27 and J is TRBJ1-3, with a possible D match to TRBD1 (6 bases). The CDR3 loop spans 14 amino acids. Germline V lookup: CDR1 MNHEY, CDR2 SMNVEV (reference sequence). Deletions cut 6 bases from V and 3 bases from J, with 12 bases between.

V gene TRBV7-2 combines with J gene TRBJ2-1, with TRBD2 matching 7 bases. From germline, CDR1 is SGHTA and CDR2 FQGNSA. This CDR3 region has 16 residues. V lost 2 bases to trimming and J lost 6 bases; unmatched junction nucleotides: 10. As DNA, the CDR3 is TGTGCCAGCAGCTTATCCCCCTCGGGCGGGGGCAATGAGCAGTTCTTC. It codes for CASSLSPSGGGNEQFF.

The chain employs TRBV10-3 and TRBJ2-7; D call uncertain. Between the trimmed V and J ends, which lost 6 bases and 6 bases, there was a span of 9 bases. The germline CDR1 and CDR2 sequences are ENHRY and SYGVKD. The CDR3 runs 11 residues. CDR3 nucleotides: TGTGCCATCAGCGGCGAGACCGAGCAGTACTTC. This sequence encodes CAISGETEQYF.

The CDR3 reads CAWSRGGLYNEQFF. CDR3 coding DNA: TGTGCCTGGTCCCGCGGGGGACTCTACAATGAGCAGTTCTTC. This rearrangement joins TRBV30 to TRBJ2-1; 7 bases match TRBD2. Trimming took 5 bases from V and 3 from J; bases not matched to a gene: 7. Germline lookup yields CDR1 GTSNPN and CDR2 SVGIG (reference sequence). The CDR3 is 14 amino acids.

This CDR3 is CATSGGLAGSSYEQYF. CDR3 nucleotides: TGTGCCACCAGCGGCGGACTAGCGGGATCGTCCTACGAGCAGTACTTC. J is TRBJ2-7 and V is TRBV15, with 12 bases aligning to TRBD2. Germline lookup yields CDR1 LNHNV and CDR2 YYDKDF (reference sequence). The CDR3 spans 16 residues. V was pared by 5 bases and J by 1 base, with 6 bases of the junction left unmatched.

CDR3 amino acids: CASSPSQFAGDPGELFF. The CDR3 DNA follows: TGTGCCAGCAGTCCCTCCCAGTTTGCGGGAGATCCCGGGGAGCTGTTTTTT. This chain links TRBV28 with TRBJ2-2, with TRBD2 matching 7 bases. The germline V gene encodes CDR1 MDHEN and CDR2 SYDVKM. Trimming removed 5 bases from V and 6 bases from J; junction bases left unmatched: 15. This CDR3 contains 17 residues.

CDR3 bases: TGTGCCAGCAGCCTCGGGACTAGCGGGAGGGTAGGGGAGACCCAGTACTTC. Residues: CASSLGTSGRVGETQYF. The chain joins TRBV7-2 to TRBJ2-5, with TRBD2 matching over 16 bases. The length of the CDR3 is 17 residues. Germline trimming cut 5 bases from V and 5 bases from J; bases unmatched to any gene: 8. Germline CDR1 SGHTA, CDR2 FQGNSA.

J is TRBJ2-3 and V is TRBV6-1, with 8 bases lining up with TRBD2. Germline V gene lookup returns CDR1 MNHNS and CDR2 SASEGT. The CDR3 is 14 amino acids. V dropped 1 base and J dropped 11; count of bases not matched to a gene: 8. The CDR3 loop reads CASSEGVGRAGQYF. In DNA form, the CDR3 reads TGTGCCAGCAGTGAAGGAGTCGGGAGGGCCGGGCAGTATTTT.

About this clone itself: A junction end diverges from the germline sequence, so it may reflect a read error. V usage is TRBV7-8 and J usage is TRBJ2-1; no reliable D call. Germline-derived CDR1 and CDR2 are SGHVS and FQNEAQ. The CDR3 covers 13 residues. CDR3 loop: CASRLASGNEQFF. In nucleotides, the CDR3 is TGTGCCAGCAGGTTAGCTTCAGGCAATGAGCAGTTCTTC.

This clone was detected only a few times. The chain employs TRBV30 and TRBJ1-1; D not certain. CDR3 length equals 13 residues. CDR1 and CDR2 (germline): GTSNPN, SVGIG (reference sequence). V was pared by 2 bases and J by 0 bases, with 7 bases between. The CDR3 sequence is CAWSFNLNTEAFF. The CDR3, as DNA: TGTGCCTGGAGTTTTAACTTGAACACTGAAGCTTTCTTT.